Listed here are 10 T cell receptor beta chains from one sample, sequenced in a study of blood T cell repertoires in COVID-19. Profiled with immunoSEQ multiplex PCR; TCRdb holds only in-frame clones, not every one. The sample carries almost 200,000 clones, roughly three quarters recorded once. The sequencing input was peripheral blood. These receptors originate from a woman aged 40-49 years with COVID-19, enrolled during active disease.

The chain uses TRBV5-8 and TRBJ2-1; 9 bases agree with TRBD2. Germline V gene sequence: CDR1 SGHTS, CDR2 YDEGEE. The CDR3 is 16 residues long. Losses at the gene ends were 6 bases for V and 8 bases for J; bases not matched to a gene: 15. The CDR3 sequence is CASIKWASGITDEQFF. The CDR3 DNA sequence: TGTGCCAGCATCAAGTGGGCTAGCGGGATTACCGATGAGCAGTTCTTC.

The genes are TRBV20-1 and TRBJ2-1; D ambiguous. Per germline, CDR1 DFQATT and CDR2 SNEGSKA (reference sequence). Trimming took 3 bases from V and 9 from J, leaving 9 bases between them. This CDR3 region has 11 residues. CDR3 nucleotides: TGCAGTGCTAGGGCCCCCCTTGAGCAGTTCTTC. It translates to CSARAPLEQFF.

Points on this clone: A junction end diverges from the germline sequence, so it may reflect a read error. The chain carries TRBV3-1 (or the pseudogene TRBV3-2) and TRBJ2-1; D perhaps matches TRBD2 (5 bases). The CDR3 is made up of 13 amino acids. CDR1 is LGHDT and CDR2 is YNNKEL in the germline V gene (reference sequence). The CDR3 DNA reads as TGTGCCAGCAGCCAAGAATGGGGAGACCCCCTCCTCTTC. This sequence encodes CASSQEWGDPLLF.

V usage is TRBV18 and J usage is TRBJ2-5; 10 bases are shared with TRBD2. The V gene's germline CDR1 is KGHSH and CDR2 LQKENI. The CDR3 runs to 13 residues. Unmatched junction bases numbered 2, after V lost 5 bases and J lost 5 bases. In DNA form, the CDR3 reads TGTGCCAGCTCAGTGGGACTAGCGGAGACCCAGTACTTC. This gives the protein CASSVGLAETQYF.

J is TRBJ2-3 and V is TRBV10-3; 11 nucleotides match TRBD2. V trimming: 0 bases; J trimming: 4 bases; junction bases outside the gene matches: 6. CDR3 length equals 17 residues. The germline V gene has CDR1 ENHRY and CDR2 SYGVKD. CDR3 in amino acids: CAISESRTSGSSDTQYF. CDR3 sequence (DNA): TGTGCCATCAGTGAGTCACGAACTAGCGGGAGCTCAGATACGCAGTATTTT.

This sequence joins TRBV9 and TRBJ2-3; D may be TRBD2 (6 bases). Germline loops: CDR1 SGDLS, CDR2 YYNGEE. The CDR3 extends over 17 amino acids. V was cut by 3 bases and J by 5 bases, with 22 bases left in between. The CDR3 nucleotides are TGTGCCAGCAGCGGCACAGGCGCGGGGTACGGGGGAGATACGCAGTATTTT. Residues: CASSGTGAGYGGDTQYF.

The rearrangement joins TRBV6-5 to TRBJ2-7; 9 positions agree with TRBD1. Germline values: CDR1 MNHEY, CDR2 SVGAGI. J was trimmed by 4 bases and V by 6 bases; bases with no gene match: 4. CDR3 length: 13 residues. The CDR3 DNA reads TGTGCCAGCAGGCCGGGACAGGGTTACGAGCAGTACTTC. Protein: CASRPGQGYEQYF.

The CDR3 sequence: CASSQLARGPGNTGELFF. The CDR3 DNA sequence: TGTGCCAGCAGCCAATTAGCTAGGGGCCCGGGGAACACCGGGGAGCTGTTTTTT. This rearrangement joins TRBV5-4 to TRBJ2-2, with a possible D match to TRBD1 (5 bases). Trimming took off 4 bases at V and 1 base at J, with 20 bases between the two ends. Germline CDR1 is SGHNT and CDR2 is YYREEE (reference sequence). CDR3 length: 18 amino acids.

The V gene is TRBV29-1, the J gene TRBJ2-7; 8 nucleotides agree with TRBD1. The CDR3 covers 12 residues. In germline, CDR1 is SQVTM, CDR2 ANQGSEA. The J segment lost 5 bases and the V segment lost 7 bases, leaving 7 bases of the junction unmatched. CDR3 in amino acids: CSGSDRGHEQYF. CDR3 bases: TGCAGCGGCTCTGACAGGGGCCACGAGCAGTACTTC.

V is TRBV27 and J is TRBJ2-6, with no clear D. V was cut by 3 bases and J by 1 base, with 7 bases left in between. In germline, CDR1 is MNHEY, CDR2 SMNVEV (reference sequence). The CDR3 sequence is 15 residues long. The CDR3 reads CASSFTPSGANVLTF. The CDR3 nucleotides are TGTGCCAGCAGTTTCACACCGTCTGGGGCCAACGTCCTGACTTTC.